Here is one T cell receptor (beta chain) with its context. Its specificity is not known. The CDR3 contains 12 residues. CDR1 and CDR2 from the germline V gene are SEHNR and FQNEAQ (reference sequence). V was pared by 5 bases and J by 9 bases, with 11 bases between. The data belong to a study of beta chain features in type 1 diabetes. Expressed TCRB transcripts were sequenced because the isolated RNA had all been reverse transcribed beforehand. Each sample of naive, central memory or regulatory T cells had, on average, approximately 4 million reads. The data were produced by immunoSEQ multiplex PCR, yet TCRdb's version contains in-frame clones alone and is incomplete. The sample carries about 44,000 clones, approximately 56% recorded once. Study-wide findings and caveats: Among all four CD4+ subsets, Type 1 diabetes patients had TCRB CDR3s that were moderately but significantly shorter. Although PCR might favor shorter templates, it would do so equally in patients and controls. Cells carrying high TCR expression could end up over-represented when cDNA is sequenced.

The sequence was collected from a woman aged 18 to 35 in good health. The chain has TRBV7-9 and TRBJ2-1; possibly TRBD1 for D (5 bases). The sample comprised Tregs from blood. This chain's CDR3 is CASSKQAPEQFF. The CDR3 DNA reads as TGTGCCAGCAGCAAACAGGCTCCTGAGCAGTTCTTC.